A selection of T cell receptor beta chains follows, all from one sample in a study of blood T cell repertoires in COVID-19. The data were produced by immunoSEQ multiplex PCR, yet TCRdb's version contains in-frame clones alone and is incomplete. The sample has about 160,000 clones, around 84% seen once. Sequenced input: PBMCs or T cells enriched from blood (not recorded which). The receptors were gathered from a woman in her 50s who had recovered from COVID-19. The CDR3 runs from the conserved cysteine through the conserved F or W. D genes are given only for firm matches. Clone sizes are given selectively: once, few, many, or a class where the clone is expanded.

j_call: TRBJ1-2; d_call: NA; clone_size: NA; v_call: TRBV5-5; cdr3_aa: CASSLGVTDHYGYTF; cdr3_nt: TGTGCCAGCAGCTTGGGGGTCACAGACCACTATGGCTACACCTTC
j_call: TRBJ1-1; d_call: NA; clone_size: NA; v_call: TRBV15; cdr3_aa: CATSPRAVNTEAFF; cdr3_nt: TGTGCCACCAGTCCGCGAGCGGTAAACACTGAAGCTTTCTTT
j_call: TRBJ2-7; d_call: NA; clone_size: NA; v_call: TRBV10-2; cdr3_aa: CASRARGLSYEQYF; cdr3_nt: TGCGCCAGCAGGGCCCGGGGACTCAGCTACGAGCAGTACTTC
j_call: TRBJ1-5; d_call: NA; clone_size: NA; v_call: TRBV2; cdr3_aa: CASSGGGVGGQPQHF; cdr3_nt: TGTGCCAGCAGTGGAGGTGGCGTGGGAGGTCAGCCCCAGCATTTT
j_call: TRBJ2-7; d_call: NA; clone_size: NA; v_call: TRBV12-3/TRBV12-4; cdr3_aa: CASRGTVSYEQYF; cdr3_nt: TGTGCCAGCAGAGGGACTGTGAGCTACGAGCAGTACTTC
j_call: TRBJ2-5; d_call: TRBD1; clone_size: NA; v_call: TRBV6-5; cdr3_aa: CASSKTGPWETQYF; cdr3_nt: TGTGCCAGCAGTAAGACAGGGCCCTGGGAGACCCAGTACTTC
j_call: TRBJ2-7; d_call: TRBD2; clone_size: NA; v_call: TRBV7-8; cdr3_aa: CASSLGTSGINEQYF; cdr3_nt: TGTGCCAGCAGCCTTGGGACTAGCGGGATCAACGAGCAGTACTTC
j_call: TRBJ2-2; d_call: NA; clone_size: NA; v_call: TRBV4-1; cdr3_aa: CASSQDPGYISGELFF; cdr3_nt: TGCGCCAGCAGCCAAGATCCAGGGTATATATCCGGGGAGCTGTTTTTT
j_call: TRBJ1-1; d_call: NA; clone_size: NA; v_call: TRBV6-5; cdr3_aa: CASSRAGTEAFF; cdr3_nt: TGTGCCAGCAGCAGGGCCGGGACTGAAGCTTTCTTT
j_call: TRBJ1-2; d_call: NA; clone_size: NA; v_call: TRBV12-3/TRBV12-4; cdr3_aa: CASASGSYGYTF; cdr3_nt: TGTGCCAGCGCATCTGGGAGCTATGGCTACACCTTC
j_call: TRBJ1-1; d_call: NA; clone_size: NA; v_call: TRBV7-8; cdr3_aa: CASSRSGNTEAFF; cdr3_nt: TGTGCCAGCAGCCGTAGTGGGAACACTGAAGCTTTCTTT
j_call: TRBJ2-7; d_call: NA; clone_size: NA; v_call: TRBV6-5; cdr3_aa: CASSYGLGVSSYEQYF; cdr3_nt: TGTGCCAGCAGTTACGGGCTAGGGGTGAGCTCCTACGAGCAGTACTTC
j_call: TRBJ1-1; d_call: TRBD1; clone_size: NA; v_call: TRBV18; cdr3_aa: CASSLSDRGMNTEAFF; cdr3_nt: TGTGCCAGCTCACTGAGCGACAGGGGGATGAACACTGAAGCTTTCTTT
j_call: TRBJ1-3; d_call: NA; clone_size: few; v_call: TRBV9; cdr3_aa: CASSVGRGNTIYF; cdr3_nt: TGTGCCAGCAGCGTAGGACGGGGGAACACCATATATTTT
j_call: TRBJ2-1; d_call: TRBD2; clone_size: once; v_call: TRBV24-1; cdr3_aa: CATSSGLAGSNEQFF; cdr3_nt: TGTGCCACCAGTTCGGGACTAGCGGGATCTAATGAGCAGTTCTTC
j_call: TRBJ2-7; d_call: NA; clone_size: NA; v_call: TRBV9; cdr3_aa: CASSVTLSSLEQYF; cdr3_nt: TGTGCCAGCAGCGTAACCCTGTCTAGCCTCGAGCAGTACTTC
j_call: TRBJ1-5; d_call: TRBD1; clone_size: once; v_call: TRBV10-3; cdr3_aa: CAIRGQGLQPQHF; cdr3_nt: TGTGCCATCAGAGGACAGGGACTTCAGCCCCAGCATTTT
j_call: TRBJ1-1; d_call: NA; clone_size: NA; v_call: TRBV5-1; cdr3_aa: CASSLSLERNTEAFF; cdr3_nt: TGCGCCAGCAGCCTTAGCCTAGAGAGGAACACTGAAGCTTTCTTT
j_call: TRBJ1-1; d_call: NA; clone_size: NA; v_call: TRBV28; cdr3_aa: CAIARGMSTEAFF; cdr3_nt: TGTGCCATAGCCCGGGGTATGAGCACTGAAGCTTTCTTT
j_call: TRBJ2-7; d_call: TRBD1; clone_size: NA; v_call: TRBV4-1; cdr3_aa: CASSASTGEAYEQYF; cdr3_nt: TGCGCCAGCAGCGCCTCGACAGGGGAAGCCTACGAGCAGTACTTC
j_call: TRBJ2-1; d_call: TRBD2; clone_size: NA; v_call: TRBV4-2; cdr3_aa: CASSQGPSGSGSYNEQFF; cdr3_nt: TGTGCCAGCAGCCAAGGTCCTAGCGGGAGTGGCTCCTACAATGAGCAGTTCTTC
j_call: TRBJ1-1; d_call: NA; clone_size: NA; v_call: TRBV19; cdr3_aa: CASSIVPTEAFF; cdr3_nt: TGTGCCAGTAGTATAGTCCCTACTGAAGCTTTCTTT
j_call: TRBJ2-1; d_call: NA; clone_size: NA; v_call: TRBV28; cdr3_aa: CATQTGTFFAEQFF; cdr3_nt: TGTGCCACCCAGACAGGAACCTTCTTTGCCGAGCAGTTCTTC
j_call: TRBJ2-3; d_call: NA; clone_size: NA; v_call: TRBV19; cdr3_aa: CASSIVSGVVVNTQYF; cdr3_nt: TGTGCCAGTAGTATAGTATCAGGGGTCGTAGTAAATACGCAGTATTTT
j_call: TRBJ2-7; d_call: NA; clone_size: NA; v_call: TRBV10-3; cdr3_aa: CAISESIGGAFEQYF; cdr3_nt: TGTGCCATCAGTGAGTCGATTGGGGGGGCCTTCGAGCAGTACTTC
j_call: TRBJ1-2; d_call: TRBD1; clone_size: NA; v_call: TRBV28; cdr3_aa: CASSWSTGGLGYTF; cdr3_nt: TGTGCCAGCAGTTGGTCGACAGGGGGGCTTGGCTACACCTTC
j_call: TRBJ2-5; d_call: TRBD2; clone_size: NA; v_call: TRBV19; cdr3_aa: CASSMGGTGNQETQYF; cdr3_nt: TGTGCCAGTAGTATGGGAGGGACCGGGAACCAAGAGACCCAGTACTTC
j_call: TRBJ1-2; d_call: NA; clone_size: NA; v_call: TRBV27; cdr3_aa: CASSRYGYTF; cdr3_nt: TGTGCCAGCAGTCGTTATGGCTACACCTTC
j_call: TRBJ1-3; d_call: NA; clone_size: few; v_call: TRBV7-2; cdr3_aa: CASSHTTFDHSGNTIYF; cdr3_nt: TGTGCCAGCAGCCACACCACGTTCGATCACTCTGGAAACACCATATATTTT
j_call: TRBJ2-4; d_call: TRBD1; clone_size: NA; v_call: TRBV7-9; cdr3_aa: CASSTHDRVKNIQYF; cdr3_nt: TGTGCCAGCAGCACCCACGACAGGGTCAAAAACATTCAGTACTTC
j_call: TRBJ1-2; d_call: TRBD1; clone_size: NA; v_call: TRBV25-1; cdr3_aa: CASSPTGGGSYGYTF; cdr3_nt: TGTGCCAGCAGTCCTACAGGGGGTGGAAGCTATGGCTACACCTTC
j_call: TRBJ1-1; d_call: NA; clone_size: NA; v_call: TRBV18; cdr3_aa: CASSGEVDTEAFF; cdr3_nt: TGTGCCAGCTCGGGGGAGGTGGACACTGAAGCTTTCTTT
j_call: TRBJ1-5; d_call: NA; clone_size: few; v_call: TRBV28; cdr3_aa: CASSTDRIGSTQPQHF; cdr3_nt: TGTGCCAGCAGCACAGATAGGATAGGGAGCACTCAGCCCCAGCATTTT
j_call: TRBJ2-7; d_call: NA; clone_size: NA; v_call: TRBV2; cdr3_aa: CASSVQVSYEQYF; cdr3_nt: TGTGCCAGCAGTGTCCAGGTTTCCTACGAGCAGTACTTC
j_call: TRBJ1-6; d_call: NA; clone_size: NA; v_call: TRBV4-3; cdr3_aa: CASSHRNSPLHF; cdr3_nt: TGCGCCAGCAGCCACAGGAATTCACCCCTCCACTTT